This paragraph covers one T cell receptor beta chain sequence. The antigen it binds to is not known. The record has no base qualities; no much larger clone is one base away. This entry belongs to a study of blood T cell repertoires in COVID-19 (dated by TCRdb to 2018 to 2020). About the full investigation: Samples covering the acute and convalescent phases of COVID-19 were provided by collaborators in the United States, Italy and Spain. The prospective study material was composed of cDNA or gDNA derived from T cells, B-cell-depleted T cells, or PBMCs. Subjects who had been exposed to COVID-19, were actively infected with it, or had recovered from it provided the deeply sampled blood TCRbeta repertoires that made up the dataset. The repertoires were released in a freely available public database intended as a resource for research on the immune response to SARS-CoV-2. Samples were obtained from the ongoing ImmuneRACE study (first 160 participants) and from about 1,300 subjects provided by 6 global collaborators. Nearly every sample came with metadata listing a de-identified subject ID, COVID-19 status, age in years and sex. HLA class I and class II types, where available, came from metadata supplied by the sample provider rather than from assay-based typing. The study at large found these results: Clinical and demographic metadata were provided uncurated, with the amount varying by source and participant.

The immunoSEQ Assay, a bias-controlled multiplex PCR, was used to amplify TCRbeta CDR3 regions from genomic DNA. The published analysis was carried out like this. Nucleated cell counts per sample were estimated from amplification of reference gene primers within the assay. To quantify the absolute abundance of each unique TCRbeta CDR3 rearrangement, sequence reads were collapsed and filtered. For each sample, productive Simpson clonality was calculated as the square root of Simpson's diversity index across productive rearrangements. TCRdb limited this immuneACCESS table to in-frame rearrangements with V and J called. A share of clones is missing; checked studies link under half to unresolved V genes, and the rest is unexplained. Clonal size and the V and J genes are those of that table, whereas D and trimming came from the DNA. Present in this sample are fewer than 110,000 clones, approximately 91% of which were seen just once. The ten top clones hold approximately 15% of the sample.

Each collaborating institution followed its own protocols to collect whole blood in K2EDTA tubes. Collaborator samples were shipped for TCRbeta analysis as frozen whole blood, isolated PBMCs, or DNA extracted from either sample type. The CDR3 has 16 amino acids, counting the end cysteine and phenylalanine. Only the CDR3 part of the read is kept: 48 bases, read in frame from the first base. CDR1 and CDR2, looked up from the germline V gene, are SGHTA and FQGNSA. V loses 2 bases of germline sequence and J loses 2 bases, and the interval between the two ends is 13 bases. This receptor was identified in a man aged 50 to 59 with acute or convalescent COVID-19. The chain was built from TRBV7-2 and TRBJ1-3; TRBD1 could be the D gene, as 5 bases match. The specimen was peripheral blood. The CDR3 amino acid sequence is: CASSLKGPDAGNTIYF. The DNA is TGTGCCAGCAGCTTAAAGGGGCCGGATGCTGGAAACACCATATATTTT.